Below are 23 T cell receptor beta chains sequenced from a single sample in a study of glioma-infiltrating T cells after dendritic cell vaccination. Profiling relied on immunoSEQ multiplex PCR, and the TCRdb table lists in-frame clones only, not all of them. The sample carries around 96,000 clones, 79% recorded once. Sequencing was performed on blood, taken before dendritic cell vaccination. The receptor set was obtained from a human donor with glioblastoma.

This clone was detected a few times. The V gene is TRBV7-2, the J gene TRBJ2-5, with 8 bases matching TRBD2. The CDR3 consists of 14 residues. The J segment lost 5 bases and the V segment lost 1 base, leaving 3 bases of the junction unmatched. Per the germline V gene, CDR1 is SGHTA and CDR2 is FQGNSA. For the CDR3, the DNA is TGTGCCAGCAGCTTAGGACTAGCGATGGAGACCCAGTACTTC. This gives the protein CASSLGLAMETQYF.

The chain links TRBV28 to TRBJ1-5, with a possible D match to TRBD1 (6 bases). Germline V gives CDR1 MDHEN, CDR2 SYDVKM. Trimming took off 10 bases at V and 2 bases at J, with 12 bases between the two ends. CDR3 length equals 13 residues. CDR3 sequence (DNA): TGTGCCACCTTCAGGGGACGCAATCAGCCCCAGCATTTT. Its translation: CATFRGRNQPQHF. The full variable domain, its missing parts supplied by reference TRBV28 and TRBJ1-5, is DVKVTQSSRYLVKRTGEKVFLECVQDMDHENMFWYRQDPGLGLRLIYFSYDVKMKEKGDIPEGYSVSREKKERFSLILESASTNQTSMYLCATFRGRNQPQHFGDGTRLSIL.

This rearrangement joins TRBV5-6 to TRBJ2-3, with TRBD2 matching 7 bases. The ends lost 0 bases at V and 1 base at J; junction bases unmatched: 11. Germline lookup yields CDR1 SGHDT and CDR2 YYEEEE. This CDR3 region has 18 residues. The CDR3, as DNA: TGTGCCAGCAGCTTGGTTGGGTTTGGGGGGGTCCGCACAGATACGCAGTATTTT. Amino acid sequence: CASSLVGFGGVRTDTQYF.

The chain employs TRBV2 and TRBJ1-1, with 9 bases lining up with TRBD1. Germline trimming cut 6 bases from V and 1 base from J; bases unmatched to any gene: 12. Germline-derived CDR1 and CDR2 are SNHLY and FYNNEI. The CDR3 contains 17 residues. The CDR3 sequence: CASRPLESGQGNTEAFF. CDR3 nucleotide sequence: TGTGCCAGCAGACCCTTGGAGTCGGGACAGGGGAACACTGAAGCTTTCTTT.

The chain uses TRBV18 and TRBJ2-7; TRBD1 aligns across 8 bases. J lost 1 base, V lost 6 bases, and 2 bases had no gene match. This CDR3 comprises 13 residues. The V gene's germline CDR1 is KGHSH and CDR2 LQKENI. In DNA, the CDR3 is TGTGCCAGCTCGACAGGGGAGTCCTACGAGCAGTACTTC. It codes for CASSTGESYEQYF.

The rearrangement uses TRBV5-1 and TRBJ2-7; perhaps TRBD2 as D (5 bases). V was cut by 5 bases and J by 7 bases, with 16 bases left in between. Looked up from germline, CDR1 is SGHRS and CDR2 is YFSETQ. CDR3 length equals 13 residues. The CDR3 bases are TGCGCCAGCAGGGAAGACCTCTGGAGGGAGCAGTACTTC. It codes for CASREDLWREQYF.

In regard to this clone: Germline and junction disagree at one end, which may indicate a read error. The rearrangement joins TRBV2 to TRBJ1-1; D ambiguous. CDR1 SNHLY and CDR2 FYNNEI come from the germline V gene. This CDR3 has 13 residues. CDR3 nucleotide sequence: TGTGCCGGCAGCGCGAGGCCGAGCGGTGAAGCTTTCTTT. It specifies CAGSARPSGEAFF.

This clone was counted a few times. The chain is built from TRBV4-1 and TRBJ1-4; 7 bases line up with TRBD1. With V trimmed by 1 base and J by 6 bases, 8 bases remained unmatched. Per germline, CDR1 MGHRA and CDR2 YSYEKL. The CDR3 covers 16 residues. The CDR3 DNA reads as TGCGCCAGCAGCCAAGCCGGAGGGACAGTACATGAAAAACTGTTTTTT. The encoded protein is CASSQAGGTVHEKLFF.

The rearrangement links TRBV11-2 to TRBJ1-1; D is possibly TRBD1 (6 bases). The CDR3 loop spans 15 amino acids. V was shortened by 5 bases and J by 11 bases, with 24 bases between the two germline ends. CDR1 is SGHAT and CDR2 is FQNNGV in the germline V gene. CDR3 protein: CASSPKPTGRSEAFF. The CDR3, as DNA: TGTGCCAGCAGCCCTAAGCCGACAGGCCGGAGTGAGGCTTTCTTT. Drawing the rest from reference TRBV11-2 and TRBJ1-1, the complete variable domain is EAGVAQSPRYKIIEKRQSVAFWCNPISGHATLYWYQQILGQGPKLLIQFQNNGVVDDSQLPKDRFSAERLKGVDSTLKIQPAKLEDSAVYLCASSPKPTGRSEAFFGQGTRLTVV.

The chain couples TRBV19 to TRBJ2-7; 9 nucleotides agree with TRBD2. V was pared by 3 bases and J by 2 bases, with 2 bases of the junction left unmatched. CDR3 length: 14 amino acids. In germline, CDR1 is LNHDA, CDR2 SQIVND (reference sequence). CDR3 DNA: TGTGCCAGTAGTATTACTAGCGGGCCCTACGAGCAGTACTTC. This encodes CASSITSGPYEQYF.

The chain carries TRBV7-9 and TRBJ2-7; D remains unclear. V dropped 3 bases and J dropped 6 bases, with 27 bases sitting between them. Germline CDR1 SEHNR, CDR2 FQNEAQ (reference sequence). The CDR3 covers 18 residues. CDR3 DNA sequence: TGTGCCAGCAGCTTTACTACTTCCTCTCGACGGAGAGTAGGCGAGCAGTACTTC. Translation gives CASSFTTSSRRRVGEQYF.

The chain has TRBV11-3 and TRBJ2-1; unclear D gene. The germline V gene has CDR1 SGHNT and CDR2 YENEEA. CDR3 length: 14 residues. The V end was cut by 5 bases, the J end by 2 bases, with 10 bases between. CDR3 bases: TGTGCCAGCAGCCCTACCGGTACCTACAATGAGCAGTTCTTC. The encoded protein is CASSPTGTYNEQFF. The variable domain in full, with the rest retrieved from reference TRBV11-3 and TRBJ2-1, is EAGVVQSPRYKIIEKKQPVAFWCNPISGHNTLYWYLQNLGQGPELLIRYENEEAVDDSQLPKDRFSAERLKGVDSTLKIQPAELGDSAVYLCASSPTGTYNEQFFGPGTRLTVL.

This rearrangement joins TRBV18 to TRBJ2-7; maybe TRBD2 (5 bases). The CDR3 consists of 14 residues. Germline CDR1 reads KGHSH; CDR2 reads LQKENI. V lost 2 bases and J 6 bases, leaving 14 bases between the germline ends. CDR3 DNA: TGTGCCAGCTCACCAAATGCGGGTTGGGTCGAGCAGTACTTC. Encoded protein: CASSPNAGWVEQYF.

The chain links TRBV4-2 to TRBJ2-3; the match to TRBD2 covers 12 bases. Trimming removed 1 base from V and 9 bases from J; junction bases left unmatched: 14. Germline CDR1 is LGHNA and CDR2 is YNFKEQ. The CDR3 has 18 amino acids. The CDR3 reads CASSQGSLAGGTSDTQYF. CDR3 nucleotide sequence: TGTGCCAGCAGCCAAGGGTCCCTAGCGGGGGGGACTAGTGACACGCAGTATTTT.

In DNA, the CDR3 is TGCGCCAGTTCTAACCAGGGAACTGAAGCTTTCTTT. Its translation is CASSNQGTEAFF. The chain carries TRBV5-1 and TRBJ1-1; D might be TRBD1 (5 bases). This CDR3 has 12 amino acids. V was cut by 8 bases and J by 5 bases, with 13 bases left in between. CDR1 is SGHRS, CDR2 YFSETQ, per germline.

The chain has TRBV10-3 and TRBJ2-3, with TRBD2 identical over 13 bases. The CDR3 runs to 16 residues. V was pared by 6 bases and J by 0 bases, with 3 bases of the junction left unmatched. In germline, CDR1 is ENHRY, CDR2 SYGVKD. The CDR3, as DNA: TGTGCCATCAGGAAGGGACTAGCGGGAAGCACAGATACGCAGTATTTT. The encoded protein is CAIRKGLAGSTDTQYF.

This rearrangement joins TRBV15 to TRBJ1-3; D unclear. CDR1 and CDR2 from the germline V gene are LNHNV and YYDKDF (reference sequence). Deletions cut 1 base from V and 3 bases from J, with 7 bases between. The CDR3 loop spans 14 amino acids. This CDR3 reads CATSRGGLGNTIYF. DNA of the CDR3: TGTGCCACCAGCAGAGGAGGGCTTGGAAACACCATATATTTT.

The genes are TRBV9 and TRBJ1-2, with 9 bases lining up with TRBD1. Germline values: CDR1 SGDLS, CDR2 YYNGEE. The J segment lost 0 bases and the V segment lost 2 bases, leaving 2 bases of the junction unmatched. This CDR3 spans 15 amino acids. The CDR3 bases are TGTGCCAGCAGCGTGGGACAGGGAACTAACTATGGCTACACCTTC. As protein: CASSVGQGTNYGYTF.

The sample holds one count of this clone. The chain has TRBV5-1 and TRBJ2-7; D uncertain. The V end was cut by 2 bases, the J end by 0 bases, with 9 bases between. The V gene's germline CDR1 is SGHRS and CDR2 YFSETQ. The length of the CDR3 is 14 residues. The chain's CDR3 is CASSLTQVSYEQYF. In DNA, the CDR3 is TGCGCCAGCAGCTTAACGCAGGTCTCCTACGAGCAGTACTTC.

This chain uses TRBV5-1 with TRBJ1-1; the D gene is possibly TRBD1 (5 bases). The length of the CDR3 is 11 residues. Trimming took off 7 bases at V and 6 bases at J, with 10 bases between the two ends. Germline assignment: CDR1 SGHRS and CDR2 YFSETQ. In DNA, the CDR3 is TGCGCCAGCGGAGGAGGGGCTGAAGCTTTCTTT. This encodes CASGGGAEAFF.

V usage is TRBV7-9 and J usage is TRBJ1-2; 11 bases fit TRBD1. J lost 4 bases, V lost 5 bases, and 6 bases had no gene match. Germline V gives CDR1 SEHNR, CDR2 FQNEAQ (reference sequence). There are 15 residues in the CDR3. As DNA, the CDR3 is TGTGCCAGCAGCCGGGGACAGGGGGGACCCTATGGCTACACCTTC. It encodes CASSRGQGGPYGYTF.

This chain links TRBV18 with TRBJ1-1, with TRBD1 matching over 9 bases. The ends lost 2 bases at V and 5 bases at J; junction bases unmatched: 0. This CDR3 contains 13 residues. In germline, CDR1 is KGHSH, CDR2 LQKENI. CDR3 sequence: CASSPGQGTEAFF. The CDR3 DNA follows: TGTGCCAGCTCACCAGGACAGGGGACTGAAGCTTTCTTT. Complete variable domain (other parts from reference TRBV18 and TRBJ1-1): NAGVMQNPRHLVRRRGQEARLRCSPMKGHSHVYWYRQLPEEGLKFMVYLQKENIIDESGMPKERFSAEFPKEGPSILRIQQVVRGDSAAYFCASSPGQGTEAFFGQGTRLTVV.

The chain employs TRBV5-1 and TRBJ2-3; 11 bases line up with TRBD2. Germline V gene lookup returns CDR1 SGHRS and CDR2 YFSETQ. With V trimmed by 3 bases and J by 4 bases, 7 bases remained unmatched. The CDR3 sequence is 16 residues long. The chain's CDR3 is CASSSGLAGPADTQYF. Written as DNA, the CDR3 is TGCGCCAGCAGCTCAGGACTAGCGGGCCCGGCAGATACGCAGTATTTT.